This entry lists 32 T cell receptor beta chains sequenced from one sample in a study of CD8 T cells in ankylosing spondylitis (dated by TCRdb to 2015 to 2018). Library preparation used 5' RACE. The instrument given in TCRdb is Illumina HiSeq 2500. TCRdb redid the processing of the public reads, applying fastp at Q25 and MiXCR, and retained in-frame beta chains. CDR3 protein duplicates are merged, each entry listing the most common genes and DNA. A total of 7,500 to 10,000 distinct CDR3 sequences appear in this sample, 5% to 7.5% of them only once. Approximately 40% of the sample comes from the top ten. Sequencing used blood, either unsorted or a sorted T cell fraction (not recorded which). All receptors come from a female donor with ankylosing spondylitis or in good health (not recorded which).

This clonotype has a count of ten or more. Here the CDR3 reads CASSPWVTTYYNEQFF. DNA for the CDR3: TGTGCCAGCAGCCCCTGGGTGACTACCTACTACAATGAGCAGTTCTTC. The chain uses TRBV9 and TRBJ2-1; a weak D match, TRBD2 (5 bases). V was clipped by 4 bases and J by 3 bases, with 17 bases between them. CDR3 length: 16 amino acids. Germline V gene sequence: CDR1 SGDLS, CDR2 YYNGEE.

This clonotype was seen at least ten times. The rearrangement joins TRBV9 to TRBJ2-3; 7 positions match TRBD2. Germline V gives CDR1 SGDLS, CDR2 YYNGEE. The V gene end was trimmed by 2 bases and the J gene end by 2 bases; junction bases not matched to a gene: 8. The CDR3 runs 16 residues. CDR3 residues: CASSVWGGGTTDTQYF. The CDR3 coding sequence is TGTGCCAGCAGCGTGTGGGGCGGGGGTACCACAGATACGCAGTATTTT.

This clonotype was seen many times. The chain employs TRBV9 and TRBJ2-1; tentatively, D is TRBD2 (5 bases). V was trimmed by 0 bases and J by 6 bases, leaving 10 bases between them. Germline CDR1 and CDR2: SGDLS and YYNGEE. The CDR3 is 14 amino acids. CDR3 sequence (DNA): TGTGCCAGCAGCGTAGATGAGGGCGGCAATGAGCAGTTCTTC. Translated: CASSVDEGGNEQFF.

This clonotype is categorized as medium-sized. The chain uses TRBV9 and TRBJ2-5; the D is unclear. Looked up from germline, CDR1 is SGDLS and CDR2 is YYNGEE. The CDR3 spans 13 residues. The V end was cut by 0 bases, the J end by 7 bases, with 10 bases between. CDR3 residues: CASSVVDSGTQYF. The CDR3 DNA follows: TGTGCCAGCAGCGTAGTAGACTCAGGGACCCAGTACTTC. Full variable domain (remainder filled in from reference TRBV9 and TRBJ2-5): DSGVTQTPKHLITATGQRVTLRCSPRSGDLSVYWYQQSLDQGLQFLIQYYNGEERAKGNILERFSAQQFPDLHSELNLSSLELGDSALYFCASSVVDSGTQYFGPGTRLLVL.

This clonotype was seen repeatedly, ten times or more. V usage is TRBV9 and J usage is TRBJ2-3; no clear D. CDR3 length: 15 residues. V was pared by 1 base and J by 4 bases, with 13 bases between. Germline V lookup: CDR1 SGDLS, CDR2 YYNGEE. CDR3 in DNA: TGTGCCAGCAGCGTATCCGACCGGTTGGCAGATACGCAGTATTTT. Protein sequence: CASSVSDRLADTQYF.

This clonotype was counted at least ten times. This chain uses TRBV9 with TRBJ1-2; possible D gene TRBD1, 5 bases. Per germline, CDR1 SGDLS and CDR2 YYNGEE. V was trimmed by 3 bases and J by 0 bases, leaving 15 bases between them. The length of the CDR3 is 16 residues. DNA for the CDR3: TGTGCCAGCAGCGAGAGGGGTACGCCCGCTAACTATGGCTACACCTTC. It codes for CASSERGTPANYGYTF. The complete variable domain, with remaining parts taken from reference TRBV9 and TRBJ1-2, reads DSGVTQTPKHLITATGQRVTLRCSPRSGDLSVYWYQQSLDQGLQFLIQYYNGEERAKGNILERFSAQQFPDLHSELNLSSLELGDSALYFCASSERGTPANYGYTFGSGTRLTVV.

Ten or more counts support this clonotype. The chain combines TRBV9 with TRBJ2-1; the match to TRBD1 covers 10 bases. CDR1 is SGDLS and CDR2 is YYNGEE in the germline V gene. The junction had 9 bases not matched to a gene; V was cut back by 0 bases and J by 6 bases. The length of the CDR3 is 17 residues. The CDR3 DNA sequence: TGTGCCAGCAGCGTAGGAGGTCCTTGGACAGGGGGCAATGAGCAGTTCTTC. The encoded protein is CASSVGGPWTGGNEQFF. The full variable domain, in which reference TRBV9 and TRBJ2-1 provide the parts outside the CDR3, is DSGVTQTPKHLITATGQRVTLRCSPRSGDLSVYWYQQSLDQGLQFLIQYYNGEERAKGNILERFSAQQFPDLHSELNLSSLELGDSALYFCASSVGGPWTGGNEQFFGPGTRLTVL.

This clonotype was seen more than once but under ten times. This chain joins TRBV9 and TRBJ1-2; the D is unclear. The germline V gene encodes CDR1 SGDLS and CDR2 YYNGEE. The CDR3 has 14 amino acids. Trimming shortened V by 0 bases and J by 5 bases, and 11 bases separated the two germline ends. CDR3 loop: CASSVAYERYGYTF. The CDR3 DNA reads TGTGCCAGCAGCGTAGCCTATGAGCGTTATGGCTACACCTTC.

This clonotype was found many times. The chain recombines TRBV9 with TRBJ2-1; TRBD2 matches at 8 bases. The V gene end was trimmed by 2 bases and the J gene end by 2 bases; junction bases not matched to a gene: 9. This CDR3 contains 17 residues. Germline V CDR1 and CDR2: SGDLS, YYNGEE. The CDR3 loop is CASSVPREGGPYNEQFF. The CDR3 region has the DNA TGTGCCAGCAGCGTCCCTCGGGAGGGAGGCCCCTACAATGAGCAGTTCTTC.

This clonotype has more than one count but fewer than ten. The rearrangement uses TRBV9 and TRBJ2-3; TRBD2 matches at 7 bases. CDR1 is SGDLS, CDR2 YYNGEE, per germline. J lost 2 bases, V lost 2 bases, and 5 bases had no gene match. This CDR3 contains 15 residues. The CDR3 nucleotides are TGTGCCAGCAGCGTGGGGCGGGGGAACACAGATACGCAGTATTTT. Amino acids: CASSVGRGNTDTQYF.

Sample share makes this clonotype medium-sized. This sequence joins TRBV9 and TRBJ1-1, with no clear D. Germline V gives CDR1 SGDLS, CDR2 YYNGEE. With 2 bases removed from V and 5 bases from J, the gap between germline ends came to 22 bases. This CDR3 has 17 residues. The CDR3: CASSVGSGSTAWTEAFF. CDR3 nucleotide sequence: TGTGCCAGCAGCGTCGGGTCGGGATCTACAGCATGGACTGAAGCTTTCTTT.

This clonotype was seen at least ten times. The chain links TRBV9 to TRBJ2-2; D not certain. Between the trimmed V and J ends, which lost 0 bases and 4 bases, there was a span of 4 bases. The CDR3 extends over 13 amino acids. Germline V gene sequence: CDR1 SGDLS, CDR2 YYNGEE. CDR3 protein: CASSVGGTGELFF. The CDR3 DNA follows: TGTGCCAGCAGCGTAGGAGGCACCGGGGAGCTGTTTTTT.

The table lists this clonotype with many counts. V gene TRBV9 combines with J gene TRBJ2-3, with D possibly TRBD1 on 6 matching bases. Germline V lookup: CDR1 SGDLS, CDR2 YYNGEE. CDR3 length: 15 amino acids. Trimming cost V 1 base and J 1 base, with 10 bases left between them. The CDR3 sequence is CASSVTAGGTDTQYF. The CDR3 DNA reads as TGTGCCAGCAGCGTAACAGCAGGGGGCACAGATACGCAGTATTTT.

This clonotype was counted many times. The chain employs TRBV9 and TRBJ2-7; TRBD1 agrees at 8 bases. The CDR3 is 14 residues long. The J segment lost 3 bases and the V segment lost 4 bases, leaving 6 bases of the junction unmatched. CDR1 and CDR2 from the germline V gene are SGDLS and YYNGEE. The DNA of the CDR3 is TGTGCCAGCAGCACTGGACAGGGTTTCTACGAGCAGTACTTC. Protein product: CASSTGQGFYEQYF.

In DNA, the CDR3 is TGTGCCAGCAGCTTCGGACAGGGCGATGAGCAGTTCTTC. It is translated as CASSFGQGDEQFF. The rearrangement joins TRBV9 to TRBJ2-1, with 8 bases matching TRBD1. CDR3 length equals 13 residues. Germline V gene lookup returns CDR1 SGDLS and CDR2 YYNGEE. V shed 4 bases, J shed 8 bases, and the junction held 5 bases outside the gene matches.

This clonotype was counted many times. J is TRBJ2-1 and V is TRBV9; 10 bases fit TRBD2. V shed 4 bases and J 2 bases; nucleotides not matched to a gene: 6. The V gene's germline CDR1 is SGDLS and CDR2 YYNGEE. CDR3 length equals 16 residues. The CDR3 coding sequence is TGTGCCAGCAGCAGATGGACTAGCGGTGCCTACAATGAGCAGTTCTTC. Translated: CASSRWTSGAYNEQFF.

This clonotype is termed medium-sized. The V gene is TRBV9, the J gene TRBJ2-3, with a tentative D call TRBD1 (6 bases). Trimming pared 4 bases from V and 5 bases from J, leaving 11 bases between. This CDR3 comprises 13 residues. Germline CDR1 reads SGDLS; CDR2 reads YYNGEE. The CDR3 bases are TGTGCCAGCAGCCCCCAAGGGGGAGATACGCAGTATTTT. It specifies CASSPQGGDTQYF.

Ten or more counts support this clonotype. The J gene is TRBJ2-1, the V gene TRBV9, with D perhaps TRBD1 (5 bases). V lost 3 bases, J lost 2 bases, and 6 bases lay in between. The CDR3 has 13 residues. The germline gives CDR1 SGDLS, CDR2 YYNGEE. The CDR3 DNA sequence: TGTGCCAGCAGCGGGGGCACCTACAATGAGCAGTTCTTC. This sequence encodes CASSGGTYNEQFF.

This clonotype was found many times. The chain recombines TRBV9 with TRBJ2-3, with D possibly being TRBD1 (6 bases). Germline assignment: CDR1 SGDLS and CDR2 YYNGEE. Trimming removed 2 bases at V and 3 bases at J, with 16 bases between. This CDR3 spans 16 amino acids. The CDR3 here is CASSVDAGAVTDTQYF. In DNA form, the CDR3 reads TGTGCCAGCAGCGTCGATGCAGGGGCAGTGACAGATACGCAGTATTTT. Supplemented by reference TRBV9 and TRBJ2-3, the full variable domain reads DSGVTQTPKHLITATGQRVTLRCSPRSGDLSVYWYQQSLDQGLQFLIQYYNGEERAKGNILERFSAQQFPDLHSELNLSSLELGDSALYFCASSVDAGAVTDTQYFGPGTRLTVL.

This clonotype was recorded many times. The V call is TRBV9, the J call TRBJ2-3; 8 bases are a match to TRBD1. The CDR3 is 14 residues long. Germline V gene sequence: CDR1 SGDLS, CDR2 YYNGEE. V shed 3 bases and J 5 bases; nucleotides not matched to a gene: 5. CDR3 sequence: CASSAQGAEDTQYF. The CDR3 bases are TGTGCCAGCAGCGCGCAGGGGGCGGAAGATACGCAGTATTTT.

This chain links TRBV9 with TRBJ2-5; TRBD1 agrees at 11 bases. The CDR3 has 15 amino acids. The germline CDR1 and CDR2 sequences are SGDLS and YYNGEE. Trimming removed 4 bases from V and 5 bases from J; junction bases left unmatched: 7. The CDR3 protein is CASSWTGGDGETQYF. The CDR3 DNA sequence: TGTGCCAGCAGCTGGACAGGGGGCGACGGGGAGACCCAGTACTTC.

This clonotype was recorded many times. The chain joins TRBV9 to TRBJ1-2; TRBD1 aligns across 11 bases. Trimming cost V 7 bases and J 6 bases; bases outside gene matches: 11. Germline V gene sequence: CDR1 SGDLS, CDR2 YYNGEE. The CDR3 runs 15 residues. The CDR3 protein is CASYRTGGAGDGYTF. In DNA form, the CDR3 reads TGTGCCAGCTACCGGACAGGGGGCGCAGGCGATGGCTACACCTTC.

The gene calls are TRBV9 and TRBJ1-5, with D unresolved. Germline CDR1 and CDR2: SGDLS and YYNGEE. Trimming pared 0 bases from V and 4 bases from J, leaving 8 bases between. There are 14 residues in the CDR3. The DNA for the CDR3 is TGTGCCAGCAGCGTAGGGGCGCAGAATCAGCCCCAGCATTTT. The encoded protein is CASSVGAQNQPQHF.

This clonotype rates as medium-sized (0.01 to 0.1%). The chain joins TRBV9 to TRBJ2-3; maybe TRBD1 (5 bases). The V gene lost 0 bases and the J gene lost 4 bases, with 9 bases spanning the gap. CDR3 size: 14 residues. Germline CDR1 and CDR2: SGDLS and YYNGEE. The CDR3 nucleotides read TGTGCCAGCAGCGTAGGGGGCTCTGCAGATACGCAGTATTTT. Its translation is CASSVGGSADTQYF.

This clonotype was counted many times. The gene calls are TRBV9 and TRBJ2-3, with TRBD2 matching over 14 bases. The CDR3 totals 16 residues. Germline CDR1 and CDR2: SGDLS and YYNGEE. J gave up 5 bases and V 4 bases, and 6 bases lay outside the gene matches. CDR3 loop: CASSPGTSGSLDTQYF. The DNA for the CDR3 is TGTGCCAGCAGCCCCGGGACTAGCGGGAGTCTAGATACGCAGTATTTT.

This clonotype was counted at least ten times. The rearrangement joins TRBV9 to TRBJ2-2; 7 bases match TRBD1. Germline values: CDR1 SGDLS, CDR2 YYNGEE. J lost 4 bases, V lost 2 bases, and 2 bases had no gene match. The length of the CDR3 is 14 residues. CDR3 coding DNA: TGTGCCAGCAGCGTCCAGGGGGTCACCGGGGAGCTGTTTTTT. This encodes CASSVQGVTGELFF.

At least ten counts were recorded for this clonotype. This chain uses TRBV9 with TRBJ1-6; possibly TRBD1 for D (5 bases). Germline V gene sequence: CDR1 SGDLS, CDR2 YYNGEE. This CDR3 region has 15 residues. Trimming took 0 bases from V and 8 from J, leaving 12 bases between them. CDR3 nucleotide sequence: TGTGCCAGCAGCGTAGACAGGTCCGGGGATTCACCCCTCCACTTT. Encoded protein: CASSVDRSGDSPLHF.

This clonotype was detected ten times or more. The chain links TRBV9 to TRBJ2-1; TRBD2 aligns across 11 bases. After removal of 4 bases from V and 4 bases from J, the junction contained 7 bases not matched to a gene. CDR1 is SGDLS, CDR2 YYNGEE, per germline. The length of the CDR3 is 16 residues. CDR3 in amino acids: CASSISGTSGYNEQFF. CDR3 DNA: TGTGCCAGCAGCATATCCGGGACTAGCGGATACAATGAGCAGTTCTTC.

This clonotype occurred once. CDR3 sequence (DNA): TGTGCCAGCAGCGCGCGGGGGGGACTAGGTCCCCAAGAGACCCAGTACTTC. It translates to CASSARGGLGPQETQYF. This chain links TRBV9 with TRBJ2-5; 9 nucleotides align to TRBD2. The CDR3 runs to 17 residues. CDR1 is SGDLS and CDR2 is YYNGEE in the germline V gene. The trim removed 3 bases at V and 1 base at J, leaving 10 bases unmatched.

This clonotype is labeled as medium-sized. The chain has TRBV9 and TRBJ2-6; tentative D call: TRBD1 (6 bases). CDR1 and CDR2 from the germline V gene are SGDLS and YYNGEE. The V gene lost 0 bases and the J gene lost 0 bases, with 13 bases spanning the gap. This CDR3 region has 18 residues. The CDR3 here is CASSVAVTGPSGANVLTF. Here the CDR3 DNA reads TGTGCCAGCAGCGTAGCCGTGACAGGACCCTCTGGGGCCAACGTCCTGACTTTC.

This clonotype appeared many times. The V call is TRBV9, the J call TRBJ2-7; 8 bases line up with TRBD2. This CDR3 has 13 amino acids. Trimming at V came to 3 bases and at J to 7 bases, leaving 6 bases not matched to a gene. CDR1 is SGDLS and CDR2 is YYNGEE in the germline V gene. CDR3 coding DNA: TGTGCCAGCAGCGCGGGACTAGGCGGGGAGCAGTACTTC. Residues: CASSAGLGGEQYF.

This clonotype ranks as medium-sized. V usage is TRBV9 and J usage is TRBJ2-2, with 7 positions matching TRBD1. The germline gives CDR1 SGDLS, CDR2 YYNGEE. The CDR3 spans 16 residues. The trim removed 3 bases at V and 1 base at J, leaving 6 bases unmatched. This CDR3 reads CASSAPGQMNTGELFF. In nucleotides, the CDR3 is TGTGCCAGCAGCGCACCGGGACAGATGAACACCGGGGAGCTGTTTTTT.